This T cell receptor (beta chain) came from a study of cytomegalovirus exposure and HLA in healthy donors. Study details: Unique TCR beta sequences numbering 117 million came from about 179 million T cells in an earlier analysis. Samples from HLA-typed donors yielded 85 million to 95 million unique TCRs in an early data release. General study results and limits: In a later analysis, common viral pathogens appeared linked to several of the most significant clusters. Sequences of the TCR beta chain were said to predict the HLA-A and HLA-B alleles of most subjects accurately.

J was trimmed by 7 bases and V by 4 bases; bases with no gene match: 8. CDR1 is WSHSY, CDR2 SAAADI, per germline. This CDR3 contains 15 residues. Regarding this clone: Its cognate antigen is unknown.

Primers: 60 Vbeta forward and 13 Jbeta reverse. This table comes from immunoSEQ multiplex PCR, and its TCRdb copy is limited to in-frame clones, with some not included. The top ten clones hold over 2.5% of a sample with about 120,000 clones, 75% to 85% of them seen once. Specimen: PBMCs. This receptor was obtained from a male donor in good health and CMV-seronegative. This rearrangement joins TRBV10-2 to TRBJ1-4, with 8 positions matching TRBD1. The CDR3 DNA is TGCGCCAGCAGTGGCACGACAGGGGCTGGTGAAAAACTGTTTTTT. Translated, it gives CASSGTTGAGEKLFF.